These 24 T cell receptor beta chains share one sample of origin, sequenced in a study of shared clonotypes between healthy human individuals. Clones were sequenced by immunoSEQ multiplex PCR, and TCRdb holds only the in-frame ones, with some missing. The data contain more than 1 million clones, approximately 80% of them singletons. The sample comprised memory CD4+ T cells from PBMCs. Specified subset: CD45RA-negative fraction. The receptors originated from a man younger than 35 in good health. Some clones in this sample may be carry-over from other donors' samples.

J is TRBJ2-2 and V is TRBV19; maybe TRBD2 (6 bases). Germline loops: CDR1 LNHDA, CDR2 SQIVND (reference sequence). Deletions cut 3 bases from V and 0 bases from J, with 11 bases between. CDR3 length: 16 residues. CDR3 DNA: TGTGCCAGTAGTATTCGGCTAGCGACGAACACCGGGGAGCTGTTTTTT. Its translation: CASSIRLATNTGELFF.

The chain combines TRBV5-5 with TRBJ2-5; D gene uncertain. Germline lookup yields CDR1 SGHKS and CDR2 YYEKEE (reference sequence). The CDR3 runs 11 residues. V was cut by 4 bases and J by 4 bases, with 5 bases left in between. CDR3 protein: CASSVSETQYF. The DNA of the CDR3 is TGTGCCAGCAGCGTATCAGAGACCCAGTACTTC.

The chain carries TRBV9 and TRBJ2-7; D might be TRBD2 (6 bases). The germline V gene encodes CDR1 SGDLS and CDR2 YYNGEE. The CDR3 consists of 13 residues. Trimming stripped 5 bases from V and 6 bases from J, with 15 bases between. This CDR3 is CASSSWRGGEQYF. In DNA, the CDR3 is TGTGCCAGCAGTTCCTGGCGGGGTGGCGAGCAGTACTTC.

The chain couples TRBV7-2 to TRBJ2-5; 8 bases are a match to TRBD1. The better agreement between TRBJ2-7 and the DNA end casts doubt on the J call. CDR3 size: 15 residues. In germline, CDR1 is SGHTA, CDR2 FQGNSA. The CDR3, as DNA: TGTGCCAGCAGCTTACGTGCAGGGGGCAGGGACGAGCAGTACTTC. Translated: CASSLRAGGRDEQYF.

The CDR3 sequence is CASRGINEQFF. As DNA, the CDR3 is TGTGCCAGCAGGGGTATTAATGAGCAGTTCTTC. The rearrangement uses TRBV21-1 and TRBJ2-1. TRBV21-1 is given as a pseudogene. The CDR3 sequence is 11 residues long.

With respect to this clone: Other DNA sequences of this sample code for an identical CDR3. The chain has TRBV5-1 and TRBJ2-7; 7 bases are shared with TRBD2. The CDR3 loop spans 14 amino acids. The V segment lost 0 bases and the J segment 2 bases; nucleotides outside the gene matches: 2. From germline, CDR1 is SGHRS and CDR2 YFSETQ. The CDR3 sequence: CASSLGGGPYEQYF. The CDR3 DNA reads as TGCGCCAGCAGCTTGGGCGGGGGTCCCTACGAGCAGTACTTC.

V usage is TRBV28 and J usage is TRBJ2-1, with D possibly being TRBD1 or TRBD2 (6 bases each). Germline loops: CDR1 MDHEN, CDR2 SYDVKM. The ends were cut back, 10 bases at V and 4 bases at J, with 20 bases in the middle. CDR3 length: 15 residues. The CDR3 sequence is CATSRLGGQYNEQFF. In DNA, the CDR3 is TGTGCCACCTCCCGCCTGGGGGGCCAATACAATGAGCAGTTCTTC.

The V gene is TRBV2, the J gene TRBJ2-5; TRBD2 matches at 7 bases. CDR3 size: 15 residues. Germline V gives CDR1 SNHLY, CDR2 FYNNEI. V was pared by 6 bases and J by 3 bases, with 10 bases of the junction left unmatched. CDR3 residues: CASSVRTSPEETQYF. The CDR3 DNA reads TGTGCCAGCAGCGTCCGGACTAGTCCGGAAGAGACCCAGTACTTC.

The genes are TRBV27 and TRBJ1-2, with 10 bases aligning to TRBD1. The ends lost 5 bases at V and 6 bases at J; junction bases unmatched: 6. Germline loops: CDR1 MNHEY, CDR2 SMNVEV (reference sequence). CDR3 length: 14 residues. The CDR3 protein is CASSPKGQGHGYTF. CDR3 bases: TGTGCCAGCAGTCCGAAGGGACAGGGGCATGGCTACACCTTC.

The chain carries TRBV28 and TRBJ2-7; D is perhaps TRBD1 or TRBD2 (5 bases each). CDR1 is MDHEN, CDR2 SYDVKM, per germline. V was pared by 4 bases and J by 3 bases, with 13 bases between. The CDR3 length is 14 residues. CDR3 nucleotides: TGTGCCAGCAGTTCCCTTGGGACGAACTACGAGCAGTACTTC. Translating gives CASSSLGTNYEQYF.

The chain links TRBV19 to TRBJ2-1; D may be TRBD1 (6 bases). The CDR3 is 14 residues long. The V end was cut by 10 bases, the J end by 0 bases, with 13 bases between. Germline values: CDR1 LNHDA, CDR2 SQIVND (reference sequence). CDR3 loop: CATRQGSSYNEQFF. As DNA, the CDR3 is TGTGCCACCAGGCAGGGGAGCTCCTACAATGAGCAGTTCTTC.

The J gene is TRBJ1-1, the V gene TRBV15; D uncertain. V shed 0 bases and J shed 2 bases, with 7 bases lying between them. Germline V gives CDR1 LNHNV, CDR2 YYDKDF (reference sequence). CDR3 length equals 14 residues. CDR3 protein: CATSRETINTEAFF. The CDR3 bases are TGTGCCACCAGCAGAGAAACTATAAACACTGAAGCTTTCTTT.

The chain joins TRBV19 to TRBJ2-7, with 7 positions matching TRBD1. V shed 4 bases and J 2 bases; nucleotides not matched to a gene: 11. The CDR3 totals 16 residues. Germline CDR1 and CDR2: LNHDA and SQIVND (reference sequence). CDR3 sequence reads: CASSTRPGQETYEQYF. For the CDR3, the DNA is TGTGCCAGTAGTACCCGTCCCGGACAGGAGACCTACGAGCAGTACTTC.

This rearrangement joins TRBV6-5 to TRBJ1-4; no reliable D call. The germline CDR1 and CDR2 sequences are MNHEY and SVGAGI. V was cut by 6 bases and J by 8 bases, with 13 bases left in between. The CDR3 spans 13 residues. CDR3 sequence (DNA): TGTGCCAGCAGGCGGCAGTATGGGGAAAAACTGTTTTTT. As protein: CASRRQYGEKLFF.

This clone was seen more than once but under ten times. The chain combines TRBV10-2 with TRBJ2-7; D is ambiguous. The ends were cut back, 10 bases at V and 3 bases at J, with 13 bases in the middle. The CDR3 contains 12 residues. Germline CDR1 WSHSY, CDR2 SAAADI. The CDR3 spells CAIDRNIYEQYF. The CDR3 DNA reads TGCGCCATCGATCGAAATATCTACGAGCAGTACTTC.

This chain joins TRBV11-3 and TRBJ2-7, with 14 bases matching TRBD2. This CDR3 contains 16 residues. The V and J ends lost 5 bases and 6 bases, in that order; junction bases with no gene match: 9. The V gene's germline CDR1 is SGHNT and CDR2 YENEEA. CDR3: CASSAGLAGGSSEQYF. The CDR3 region has the DNA TGTGCCAGCAGCGCTGGACTAGCGGGAGGATCTAGCGAGCAGTACTTC.

This clone was recorded only once. The chain uses TRBV5-1 and TRBJ1-3, with 7 bases identical to TRBD1. The length of the CDR3 is 15 residues. Germline V lookup: CDR1 SGHRS, CDR2 YFSETQ. V lost 0 bases and J lost 5; bases outside the gene matches: 5. The CDR3 loop reads CASSLGEGARNTIYF. CDR3 nucleotide sequence: TGCGCCAGCAGCTTGGGAGAGGGGGCGCGAAACACCATATATTTT.

This clone was seen just once. This chain joins TRBV6-5 and TRBJ2-1, with D perhaps TRBD1 (5 bases). Trimming cost V 8 bases and J 0 bases, with 11 bases left between them. CDR3 length: 14 amino acids. Germline-derived CDR1 and CDR2 are MNHEY and SVGAGI. The CDR3 region is CASGDRSSYNEQFF. The CDR3 region has the DNA TGTGCCAGCGGAGACAGAAGCTCCTACAATGAGCAGTTCTTC.

The chain joins TRBV18 to TRBJ2-2, with D tentatively TRBD2 (5 bases). V dropped 10 bases and J dropped 4 bases, with 22 bases sitting between them. In germline, CDR1 is KGHSH, CDR2 LQKENI. The CDR3 runs to 16 residues. CDR3 in DNA: TGTGCCACTCAAGCGGAGGTCCTTCACCGCACCGGGGAGCTGTTTTTT. This codes for CATQAEVLHRTGELFF.

CDR3 nucleotides: TGCGCCAGCAGCTCCCTGGGCAACAATGAGCAGTTCTTC. This sequence encodes CASSSLGNNEQFF. This chain connects TRBV5-1 to TRBJ2-1; no clear D. Germline V CDR1 and CDR2: SGHRS, YFSETQ. The ends were cut back, 3 bases at V and 5 bases at J, with 9 bases in the middle. There are 13 residues in the CDR3. Together with reference TRBV5-1 and TRBJ2-1, the CDR3 gives the full variable domain: KAGVTQTPRYLIKTRGQQVTLSCSPISGHRSVSWYQQTPGQGLQFLFEYFSETQRNKGNFPGRFSGRQFSNSRSEMNVSTLELGDSALYLCASSSLGNNEQFFGPGTRLTVL.

Points on this clone: Other DNA sequences of this sample code for an identical CDR3. CDR3 loop: CASSSVNTEAFF. DNA for the CDR3: TGTGCCAGCAGTTCGGTGAACACTGAAGCTTTCTTT. This chain links TRBV28 with TRBJ1-1, with unresolved D. Germline V gene data show CDR1 as MDHEN and CDR2 as SYDVKM. With 4 bases removed from V and 0 bases from J, the gap between germline ends came to 3 bases. CDR3 size: 12 residues. The full variable domain, in which reference TRBV28 and TRBJ1-1 provide the parts outside the CDR3, is DVKVTQSSRYLVKRTGEKVFLECVQDMDHENMFWYRQDPGLGLRLIYFSYDVKMKEKGDIPEGYSVSREKKERFSLILESASTNQTSMYLCASSSVNTEAFFGQGTRLTVV.

This clone was recorded many times. This chain connects TRBV7-7 to TRBJ2-1; 11 bases are shared with TRBD2. Per the germline V gene, CDR1 is SSHAT and CDR2 is FNYEAQ (reference sequence). The CDR3 is made up of 15 amino acids. V dropped 2 bases and J dropped 7; count of bases not matched to a gene: 4. In nucleotides, the CDR3 is TGTGCCAGCAGCTTACTAGCGGGAGGACGGAATGAGCAGTTCTTC. This translates into CASSLLAGGRNEQFF.

DNA for the CDR3: TGCAGCGTTGAAAGGGGGCCTGGAAACACCATATATTTT. The encoded protein is CSVERGPGNTIYF. The gene calls are TRBV29-1 and TRBJ1-3; TRBD1 aligns across 7 bases. Unmatched junction bases numbered 0, after V lost 2 bases and J lost 2 bases. Looked up from germline, CDR1 is SQVTM and CDR2 is ANQGSEA. The CDR3 totals 13 residues. The full variable domain, in which reference TRBV29-1 and TRBJ1-3 provide the parts outside the CDR3, is SAVISQKPSRDICQRGTSLTIQCQVDSQVTMMFWYRQQPGQSLTLIATANQGSEATYESGFVIDKFPISRPNLTFSTLTVSNMSPEDSSIYLCSVERGPGNTIYFGEGSWLTVV.

The V call is TRBV7-2, the J call TRBJ1-4, with a tentative D call TRBD1 (6 bases). The germline V gene encodes CDR1 SGHTA and CDR2 FQGNSA. V was clipped by 3 bases and J by 10 bases, with 18 bases between them. This CDR3 has 15 amino acids. CDR3 loop: CASSFTLGGGGKLFF. The CDR3 DNA sequence: TGTGCCAGCAGCTTTACCCTTGGAGGGGGGGGAAAACTGTTTTTT. Full variable domain (rest looked up from reference TRBV7-2 and TRBJ1-4): GAGVSQSPSNKVTEKGKDVELRCDPISGHTALYWYRQSLGQGLEFLIYFQGNSAPDKSGLPSDRFSAERTGGSVSTLTIQRTQQEDSAVYLCASSFTLGGGGKLFFGSGTQLSVL.